The rows below give T cell receptor beta chains drawn from one sample of a study of blood T cell repertoires in COVID-19. Profiling relied on immunoSEQ multiplex PCR, and the TCRdb table lists in-frame clones only, not all of them. Of fewer than 300,000 clones in the sample, 80% to 95% were seen once. The specimen sequenced was PBMCs or T cells enriched from blood (not recorded which). The receptor set was obtained from a woman aged 25 to 39 who had recovered from COVID-19. Both conserved end residues are part of each CDR3. A D gene is named only where the DNA matches it firmly. Clone size, where shown, is once, few, many, or a class for clones that have expanded.

V gene: TRBV10-3
J gene: TRBJ2-3
clone size: -
D gene: TRBD2
CDR3 protein: CAMGRAAGGSDTQYF
CDR3 DNA: TGTGCCATGGGACGCGCTGCGGGAGGGTCAGATACGCAGTATTTT

V gene: TRBV7-2
J gene: TRBJ2-5
clone size: medium-sized
D gene: -
CDR3 protein: CASSSMYQETQYF
CDR3 DNA: TGTGCCAGCAGCTCAATGTACCAAGAGACCCAGTACTTC

V gene: TRBV4-3
J gene: TRBJ2-1
clone size: few
D gene: TRBD2
CDR3 protein: CASSQERGSGGNEQFF
CDR3 DNA: TGCGCCAGCAGCCAAGAGCGCGGGAGCGGGGGCAATGAGCAGTTCTTC

V gene: TRBV5-6
J gene: TRBJ2-1
clone size: -
D gene: -
CDR3 protein: CASSSPGTASENSYNEQFF
CDR3 DNA: TGTGCCAGCAGCTCGCCAGGGACAGCTAGCGAGAACTCCTACAATGAGCAGTTCTTC

V gene: TRBV9
J gene: TRBJ2-3
clone size: -
D gene: -
CDR3 protein: CASSATEKGFRTDTQYF
CDR3 DNA: TGTGCCAGCAGTGCAACAGAAAAGGGGTTTCGCACAGATACGCAGTATTTT

V gene: TRBV18
J gene: TRBJ2-3
clone size: -
D gene: TRBD2
CDR3 protein: CASSPIILAEGSTDTQYF
CDR3 DNA: TGTGCCAGCTCACCAATTATTCTAGCGGAAGGAAGCACAGATACGCAGTATTTT

V gene: TRBV28
J gene: TRBJ2-4
clone size: -
D gene: -
CDR3 protein: CASSLRGSGENIQYF
CDR3 DNA: TGTGCCAGCAGTTTAAGAGGATCCGGGGAAAACATTCAGTACTTC

V gene: TRBV5-4
J gene: TRBJ2-2
clone size: -
D gene: TRBD2
CDR3 protein: CASSSGTRGANTGELFF
CDR3 DNA: TGTGCCAGCAGCTCCGGGACTAGGGGGGCGAACACCGGGGAGCTGTTTTTT

V gene: TRBV5-6
J gene: TRBJ1-5
clone size: -
D gene: TRBD1
CDR3 protein: CASSLTGGTGGWQPQHF
CDR3 DNA: TGTGCCAGCAGCTTGACAGGGGGCACGGGAGGGTGGCAGCCCCAGCATTTT

V gene: TRBV27
J gene: TRBJ2-7
clone size: -
D gene: TRBD1
CDR3 protein: CASSLLDRGDHYEQYF
CDR3 DNA: TGTGCCAGCAGTTTGCTAGACAGGGGTGACCATTACGAGCAGTACTTC

V gene: TRBV3-1/TRBV3-2
J gene: TRBJ1-5
clone size: -
D gene: TRBD1
CDR3 protein: CASSQLDRQGPQHF
CDR3 DNA: TGTGCCAGCAGCCAATTAGATCGACAGGGGCCCCAGCATTTT

V gene: TRBV3-1/TRBV3-2
J gene: TRBJ2-3
clone size: once
D gene: -
CDR3 protein: CASSQGGGTDTQYF
CDR3 DNA: TGTGCCAGCAGCCAAGGGGGAGGCACAGATACGCAGTATTTT

V gene: TRBV7-2
J gene: TRBJ2-3
clone size: once
D gene: -
CDR3 protein: CASQYAGGTDTQYF
CDR3 DNA: TGTGCCAGTCAATATGCAGGCGGCACAGATACGCAGTATTTT

V gene: TRBV11-2
J gene: TRBJ2-1
clone size: once
D gene: -
CDR3 protein: CASSLGTRAEQFF
CDR3 DNA: TGTGCCAGCAGCTTAGGCACTAGGGCTGAGCAGTTCTTC

V gene: TRBV14
J gene: TRBJ2-1
clone size: -
D gene: -
CDR3 protein: CASSQELRAPHNEQFF
CDR3 DNA: TGTGCCAGCAGCCAAGAGTTGCGGGCCCCCCACAATGAGCAGTTCTTC

V gene: TRBV19
J gene: TRBJ2-7
clone size: -
D gene: TRBD1
CDR3 protein: CASGTGVYEQYF
CDR3 DNA: TGTGCCAGCGGGACAGGGGTCTACGAGCAGTACTTC

V gene: TRBV9
J gene: TRBJ2-1
clone size: -
D gene: TRBD1
CDR3 protein: CASSALSHPGDREYEQFF
CDR3 DNA: TGTGCCAGCAGCGCGCTCAGTCACCCGGGGGACAGGGAATATGAGCAGTTCTTC

V gene: TRBV27
J gene: TRBJ2-4
clone size: -
D gene: -
CDR3 protein: CASSPHWGQNDKNIQYF
CDR3 DNA: TGTGCCAGCAGTCCTCATTGGGGGCAGAATGACAAAAACATTCAGTACTTC

V gene: TRBV5-1
J gene: TRBJ2-7
clone size: -
D gene: TRBD2
CDR3 protein: CASSVTASGEQYF
CDR3 DNA: TGCGCCAGCAGCGTAACGGCCAGCGGGGAACAGTACTTC

V gene: TRBV2
J gene: TRBJ1-3
clone size: -
D gene: -
CDR3 protein: CASITSGNTIYF
CDR3 DNA: TGTGCCAGCATAACATCAGGAAACACCATATATTTT

V gene: TRBV9
J gene: TRBJ2-7
clone size: -
D gene: -
CDR3 protein: CASSSSSGGYYEQYF
CDR3 DNA: TGTGCCAGCAGCTCGAGTAGCGGCGGTTACTACGAGCAGTACTTC

V gene: TRBV10-3
J gene: TRBJ2-3
clone size: -
D gene: TRBD2
CDR3 protein: CAIRAGTSGDTQYF
CDR3 DNA: TGTGCCATCAGAGCCGGGACTAGCGGAGATACGCAGTATTTT

V gene: TRBV19
J gene: TRBJ1-5
clone size: once
D gene: TRBD1
CDR3 protein: CASSIEGTGLNQPQHF
CDR3 DNA: TGTGCCAGTAGTATAGAGGGGACAGGGCTCAATCAGCCCCAGCATTTT